The clone carrying this T cell receptor beta chain has just one count. Its antigen is not identified. The ends were cut back, 3 bases at V and 8 bases at J, with 14 bases in the middle. Germline V lookup: CDR1 MGHRA, CDR2 YSYEKL. This CDR3 has 15 amino acids. Sequenced by immunoSEQ multiplex PCR; TCRdb stores in-frame clones only, minus some. The sample consists of approximately 320,000 clones, about 61% of them appearing once. This record belongs to a study of cytotoxic CD8 clonotypes in ibrutinib-treated CLL. Study details: Complete response was seen in 2 patients and partial in some 24; around twelve progressed and roughly 14 stayed remitted after a median roughly 65 months. Response sampling came at median 12 months of treatment, ranging roughly 6 to 36 months. Points from the study as a whole: Clonality went up at ibrutinib response and then declined back toward baseline at progression.

This chain joins TRBV4-1 and TRBJ1-6; D might be TRBD1 (6 bases). The sample consisted of PBMCs, taken after 36 months of ibrutinib treatment. This sequence originates from a human donor with chronic lymphocytic leukemia. Here the CDR3 reads CASSQFSGVHSPLHF. The CDR3 nucleotides are TGCGCCAGCAGCCAGTTTTCAGGGGTCCATTCACCCCTCCACTTT.